This record covers a single T cell receptor beta chain. Its antigen is as yet unknown. Though nominally healthy at sampling, donors likely had unrecorded immune exposures. This entry belongs to a study of cytomegalovirus exposure and HLA in healthy donors. For the study at large: The early release's HLA-typed donors yielded 80 million to 95 million unique TCRs.

The PCR used 60 Vbeta and 13 Jbeta primers. Clones were sequenced by immunoSEQ multiplex PCR, and TCRdb holds only the in-frame ones, with some missing. Seen here are 90,000 to 120,000 clones, 79% observed once, and the top ten hold 2.5% to 3.5%. Study-level findings and limits: Per a prior analysis, the majority of TCR beta V segments were productive roughly 87% or roughly 30% of the time.

The source material was PBMCs. The clonotype comes from a woman aged 40 to 55 in good health and CMV-seronegative.

CDR3 coding DNA: TGTGCCAGCAGCCAAACAGGGGGAGGGTTGTTTTTT. Its protein is CASSQTGGGLFF. The chain is built from TRBV9 and TRBJ2-2, with a tentative D call TRBD1 (8 bases). CDR1 and CDR2 (germline): SGDLS, YYNGEE. This CDR3 has 12 amino acids. V was clipped by 4 bases and J by 15 bases, with 16 bases between them.